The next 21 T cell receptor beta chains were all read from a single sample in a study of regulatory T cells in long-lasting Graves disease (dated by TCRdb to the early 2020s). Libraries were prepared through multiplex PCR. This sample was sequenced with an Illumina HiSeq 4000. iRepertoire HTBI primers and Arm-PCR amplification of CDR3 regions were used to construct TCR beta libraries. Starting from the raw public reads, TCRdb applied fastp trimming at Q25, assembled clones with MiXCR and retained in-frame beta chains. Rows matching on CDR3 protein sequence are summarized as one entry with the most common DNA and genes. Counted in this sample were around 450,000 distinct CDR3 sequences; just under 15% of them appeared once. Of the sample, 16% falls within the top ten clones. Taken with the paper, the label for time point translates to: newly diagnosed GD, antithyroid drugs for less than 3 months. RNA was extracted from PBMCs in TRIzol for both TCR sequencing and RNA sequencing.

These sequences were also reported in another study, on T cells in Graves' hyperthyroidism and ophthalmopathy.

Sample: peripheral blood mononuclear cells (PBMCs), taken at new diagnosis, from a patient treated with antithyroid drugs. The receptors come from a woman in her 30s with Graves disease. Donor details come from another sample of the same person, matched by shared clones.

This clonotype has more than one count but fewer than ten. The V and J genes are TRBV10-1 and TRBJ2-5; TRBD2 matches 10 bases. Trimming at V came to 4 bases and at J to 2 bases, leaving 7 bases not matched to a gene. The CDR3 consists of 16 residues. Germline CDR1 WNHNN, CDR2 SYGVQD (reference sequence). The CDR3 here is CASSAASGSRQETQYF. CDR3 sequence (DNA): TGCGCCAGCAGTGCTGCTAGCGGGAGCCGACAAGAGACCCAGTACTTC.

The CDR3 nucleotides read TGCGCCAGCAGCCAACAGGCGGGCAAGGGGGAGACCCAGTACTTC. Translating gives CASSQQAGKGETQYF. This chain connects TRBV4-1 to TRBJ2-5; D assignment may be TRBD1 or TRBD2 (5 bases each). CDR1 is MGHRA, CDR2 YSYEKL, per germline. The CDR3 loop spans 15 amino acids. V lost 2 bases and J lost 5, with 15 bases in between.

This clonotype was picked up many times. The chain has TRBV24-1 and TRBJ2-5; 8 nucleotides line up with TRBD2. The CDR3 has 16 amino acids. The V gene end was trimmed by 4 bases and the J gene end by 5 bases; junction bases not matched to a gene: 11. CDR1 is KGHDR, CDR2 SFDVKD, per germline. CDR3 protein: CATSDRLRGAGETQYF. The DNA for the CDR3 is TGTGCCACCAGTGACCGCCTGCGGGGGGCAGGGGAGACCCAGTACTTC.

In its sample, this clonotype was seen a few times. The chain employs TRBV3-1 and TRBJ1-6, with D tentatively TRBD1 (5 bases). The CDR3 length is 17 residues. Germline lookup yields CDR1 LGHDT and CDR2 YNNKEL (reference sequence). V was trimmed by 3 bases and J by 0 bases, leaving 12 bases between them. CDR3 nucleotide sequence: TGTGCCAGCAGCCAGTTAACAGGTTTCTCCTATAATTCACCCCTCCACTTT. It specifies CASSQLTGFSYNSPLHF.

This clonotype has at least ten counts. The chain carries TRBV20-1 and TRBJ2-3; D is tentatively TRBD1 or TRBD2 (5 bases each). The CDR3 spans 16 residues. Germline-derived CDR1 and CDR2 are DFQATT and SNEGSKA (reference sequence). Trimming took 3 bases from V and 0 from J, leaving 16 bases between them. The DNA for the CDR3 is TGCAGTGCTAGTGATCCCGGGACGTATAGCACAGATACGCAGTATTTT. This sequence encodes CSASDPGTYSTDTQYF.

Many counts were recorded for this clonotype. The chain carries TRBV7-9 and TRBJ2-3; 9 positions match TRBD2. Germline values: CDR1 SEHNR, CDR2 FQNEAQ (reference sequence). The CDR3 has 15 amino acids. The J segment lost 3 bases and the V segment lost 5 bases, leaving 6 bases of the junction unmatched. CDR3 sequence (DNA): TGTGCCAGCAGCCCTTTAGCGGGAGTAACAGATACGCAGTATTTT. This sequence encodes CASSPLAGVTDTQYF.

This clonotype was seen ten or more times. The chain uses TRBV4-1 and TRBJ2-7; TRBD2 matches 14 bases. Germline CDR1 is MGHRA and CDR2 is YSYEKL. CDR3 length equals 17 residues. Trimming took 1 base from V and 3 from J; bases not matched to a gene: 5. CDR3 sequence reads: CASSQAGTSGSFYEQYF. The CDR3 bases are TGCGCCAGCAGCCAAGCCGGGACTAGCGGGAGCTTCTACGAGCAGTACTTC.

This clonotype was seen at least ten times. This CDR3 reads CASRRLADSDTQYF. Written as DNA, the CDR3 is TGTGCCAGCCGGAGACTAGCGGACTCAGATACGCAGTATTTT. The chain combines TRBV2 with TRBJ2-3, with 9 bases identical to TRBD2. The V gene's germline CDR1 is SNHLY and CDR2 FYNNEI. The trim removed 8 bases at V and 4 bases at J, leaving 7 bases unmatched. The CDR3 has 14 amino acids.

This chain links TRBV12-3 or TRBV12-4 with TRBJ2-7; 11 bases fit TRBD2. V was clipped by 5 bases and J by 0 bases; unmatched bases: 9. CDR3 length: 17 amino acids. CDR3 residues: CASSPDPGTSGSYEQYF. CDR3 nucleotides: TGTGCCAGCAGTCCTGACCCCGGGACTAGCGGCTCCTACGAGCAGTACTTC.

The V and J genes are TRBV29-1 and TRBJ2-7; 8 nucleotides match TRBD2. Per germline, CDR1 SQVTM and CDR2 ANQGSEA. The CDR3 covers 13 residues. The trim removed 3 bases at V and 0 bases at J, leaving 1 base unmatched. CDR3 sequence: CSVETSDSYEQYF. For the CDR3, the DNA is TGCAGCGTTGAGACTAGCGACTCCTACGAGCAGTACTTC.

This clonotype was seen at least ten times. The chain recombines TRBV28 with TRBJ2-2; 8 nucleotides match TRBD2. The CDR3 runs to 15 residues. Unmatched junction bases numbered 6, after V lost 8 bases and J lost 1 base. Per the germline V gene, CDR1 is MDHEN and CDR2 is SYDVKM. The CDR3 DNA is TGTGCCAGCGGGGCGGGGGGCCTGAACACCGGGGAGCTGTTTTTT. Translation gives CASGAGGLNTGELFF.

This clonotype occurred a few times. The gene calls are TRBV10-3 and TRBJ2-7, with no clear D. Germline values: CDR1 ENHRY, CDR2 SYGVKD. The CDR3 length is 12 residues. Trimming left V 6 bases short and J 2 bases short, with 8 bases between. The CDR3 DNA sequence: TGTGCCATCAGGGGCCAGACCTACGAGCAGTACTTC. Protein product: CAIRGQTYEQYF.

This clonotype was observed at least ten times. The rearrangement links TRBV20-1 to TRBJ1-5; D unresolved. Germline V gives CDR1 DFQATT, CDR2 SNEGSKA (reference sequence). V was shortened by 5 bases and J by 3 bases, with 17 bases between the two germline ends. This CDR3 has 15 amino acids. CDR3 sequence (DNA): TGCAGTGCTCGAGGTCAGGCCGTCTACAATCAGCCCCAGCATTTT. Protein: CSARGQAVYNQPQHF.

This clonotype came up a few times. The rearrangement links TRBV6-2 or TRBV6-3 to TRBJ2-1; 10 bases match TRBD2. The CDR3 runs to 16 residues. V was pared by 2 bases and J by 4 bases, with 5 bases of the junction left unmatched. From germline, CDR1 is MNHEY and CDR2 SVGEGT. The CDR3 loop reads CASSYGGTSAYNEQFF. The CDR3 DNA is TGTGCCAGCAGTTACGGGGGGACTAGCGCGTACAATGAGCAGTTCTTC.

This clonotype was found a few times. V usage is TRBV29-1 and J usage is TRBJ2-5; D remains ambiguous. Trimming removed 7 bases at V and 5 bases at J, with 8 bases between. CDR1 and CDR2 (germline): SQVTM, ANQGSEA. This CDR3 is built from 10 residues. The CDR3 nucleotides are TGCAGCGCCCTCAAGGAGACCCAGTACTTC. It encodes CSALKETQYF.

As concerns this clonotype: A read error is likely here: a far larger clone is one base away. CDR3: CAWNPVGGGIDYEQYF. DNA of the CDR3: TGTGCCTGGAATCCGGTGGGTGGAGGAATCGACTACGAGCAGTACTTC. The chain has TRBV5-1 and TRBJ2-7; maybe TRBD2 (5 bases). Germline CDR1 reads SGHRS; CDR2 reads YFSETQ. This CDR3 spans 16 amino acids.

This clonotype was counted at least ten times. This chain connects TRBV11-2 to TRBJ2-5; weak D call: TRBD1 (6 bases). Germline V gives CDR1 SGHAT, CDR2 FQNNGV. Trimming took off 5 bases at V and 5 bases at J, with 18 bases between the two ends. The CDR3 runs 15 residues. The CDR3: CASSLPAKRGETQYF. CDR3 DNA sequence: TGTGCCAGCAGCCTACCGGCCAAAAGGGGGGAGACCCAGTACTTC.

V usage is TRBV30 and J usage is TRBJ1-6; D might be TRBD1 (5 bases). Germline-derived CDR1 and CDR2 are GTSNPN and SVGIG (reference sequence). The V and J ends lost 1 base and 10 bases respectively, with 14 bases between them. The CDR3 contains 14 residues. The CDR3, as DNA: TGTGCCTGGAGTGACTCCGGGGGTGGGTCACCCCTCCACTTT. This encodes CAWSDSGGGSPLHF. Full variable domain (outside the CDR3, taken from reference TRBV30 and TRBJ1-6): SQTIHQWPATLVQPVGSPLSLECTVEGTSNPNLYWYRQAAGRGLQLLFYSVGIGQISSEVPQNLSASRPQDRQFILSSKKLLLSDSGFYLCAWSDSGGGSPLHFGNGTRLTVT.

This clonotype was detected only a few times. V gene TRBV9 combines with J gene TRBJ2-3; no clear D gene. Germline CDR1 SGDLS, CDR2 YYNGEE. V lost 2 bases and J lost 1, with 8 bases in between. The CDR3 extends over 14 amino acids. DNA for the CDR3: TGTGCCAGCAGCGTCACCGAGGGCACAGATACGCAGTATTTT. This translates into CASSVTEGTDTQYF.

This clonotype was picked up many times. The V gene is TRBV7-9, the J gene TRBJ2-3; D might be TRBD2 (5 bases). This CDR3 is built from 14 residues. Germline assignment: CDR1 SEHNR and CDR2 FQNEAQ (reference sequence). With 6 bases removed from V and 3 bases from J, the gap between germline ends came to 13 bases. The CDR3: CASRPWSGTDTQYF. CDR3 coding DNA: TGTGCCAGCAGACCATGGAGCGGAACAGATACGCAGTATTTT.

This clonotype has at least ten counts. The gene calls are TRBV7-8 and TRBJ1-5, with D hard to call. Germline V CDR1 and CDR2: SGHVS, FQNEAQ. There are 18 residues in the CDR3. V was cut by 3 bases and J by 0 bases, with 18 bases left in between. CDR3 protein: CASSFSGPQRISNQPQHF. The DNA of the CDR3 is TGTGCCAGCAGCTTTTCCGGCCCCCAGAGGATTAGCAATCAGCCCCAGCATTTT. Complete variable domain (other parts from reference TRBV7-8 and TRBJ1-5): GAGVSQSPRYKVAKRGQDVALRCDPISGHVSLFWYQQALGQGPEFLTYFQNEAQLDKSGLPSDRFFAERPEGSVSTLKIQRTQQEDSAVYLCASSFSGPQRISNQPQHFGDGTRLSIL.